This TCR beta chain was documented in a study of T cells expressing NK-cell markers. Study-level background: In sorted CD3+CD56+NKG2C+, CD3+CD56+NKG2C- and CD3+CD56-NKG2C+ T cells, TCR beta repertoires were obtained.

Reanalyzing the 5' RACE reads, TCRdb keeps one entry per CDR3 protein, without DNA. This repertoire includes about 430,000 distinct CDR3 sequences. The TCR sequence derives from a woman aged 50 to 65 in good health. Sequences were obtained from blood T cells: a sorted CD56 or NKG2C T cell subset, CD4+ or CD8+ T cells, or bulk PBMC T cells (not recorded which).

The CDR3 here is CASSTSGRPGAETQYF. The V call is TRBV11-3, the J call TRBJ2-5; the TRBD2 assignment by TCRdb is unverifiable without DNA. The germline V gene encodes CDR1 SGHNT and CDR2 YENEEA. CDR3 length equals 16 residues.